The 21 T cell receptor beta chains reported below all come from one sample, sequenced in a study of long-term antiretroviral therapy in people with HIV. Investigators performed immunoSEQ version v3.0 at survey level. Profiling relied on immunoSEQ multiplex PCR, and the TCRdb table lists in-frame clones only, not all of them. This table has 45,000 or so clones, about 95% appearing once. The sample was unsorted PBMCs, taken 3.7 years after starting antiretroviral therapy. All receptors come from a woman between 50 and 59 years old with HIV.

The chain employs TRBV19 and TRBJ1-2; 9 bases fit TRBD1. The J segment lost 8 bases and the V segment lost 5 bases, leaving 9 bases of the junction unmatched. Per the germline V gene, CDR1 is LNHDA and CDR2 is SQIVND (reference sequence). The CDR3 loop spans 14 amino acids. The DNA of the CDR3 is TGTGCCAGTAGTCCTCGGGACAGGGTCGGCGGCTACACCTTC. Translated, it gives CASSPRDRVGGYTF.

The chain couples TRBV2 to TRBJ2-3; D is uncertain. CDR3 length equals 15 residues. Between the trimmed V and J ends, which lost 6 bases and 0 bases, there was a span of 13 bases. Germline-derived CDR1 and CDR2 are SNHLY and FYNNEI. The DNA of the CDR3 is TGTGCCAGCAGCGTCCTGGGGTCTAGCACAGATACGCAGTATTTT. It encodes CASSVLGSSTDTQYF.

This chain links TRBV5-8 with TRBJ2-6, with D perhaps matching TRBD2 (7 bases). This CDR3 has 19 residues. Trimming stripped 1 base from V and 0 bases from J, with 17 bases between. Germline-derived CDR1 and CDR2 are SGHTS and YDEGEE. In DNA form, the CDR3 reads TGTGCCAGCAGCTTGATTGAGGGGGGACTATACTCTGGGGCCAACGTCCTGACTTTC. Its protein is CASSLIEGGLYSGANVLTF.

The genes are TRBV2 and TRBJ2-7; tentative D call: TRBD2 (6 bases). Germline assignment: CDR1 SNHLY and CDR2 FYNNEI. There are 13 residues in the CDR3. V was clipped by 6 bases and J by 3 bases, with 12 bases between them. Here the CDR3 reads CASSRDSDYEQYF. CDR3 nucleotides: TGTGCCAGCAGCCGGGACTCAGACTACGAGCAGTACTTC.

The table lists this clone with a count of one. The genes are TRBV9 and TRBJ2-5; 9 positions match TRBD1. Germline loops: CDR1 SGDLS, CDR2 YYNGEE. The CDR3 consists of 15 residues. V dropped 0 bases and J dropped 2; count of bases not matched to a gene: 2. The CDR3 loop is CASSVAGTGQETQYF. CDR3 coding DNA: TGTGCCAGCAGCGTAGCGGGGACAGGGCAAGAGACCCAGTACTTC.

V is TRBV28 and J is TRBJ1-2, with 9 positions matching TRBD1. The CDR3 is 15 amino acids. Germline V gives CDR1 MDHEN, CDR2 SYDVKM. V gave up 3 bases and J gave up 5 bases; unmatched junction bases: 7. CDR3 protein: CASSLSQGAGYGYTF. The CDR3 DNA is TGTGCCAGCAGTTTGTCACAGGGGGCGGGGTATGGCTACACCTTC.

The gene calls are TRBV29-1 and TRBJ1-1; D is possibly TRBD1 (6 bases). V was cut by 0 bases and J by 4 bases, with 15 bases left in between. The germline CDR1 and CDR2 sequences are SQVTM and ANQGSEA. The CDR3 covers 15 residues. CDR3 nucleotides: TGCAGCGTTGAAGATCGGGTAGGGGGGACCACTGAAGCTTTCTTT. It encodes CSVEDRVGGTTEAFF.

Notes on this clone: One junction end does not reproduce the germline sequence, and a read error may be involved. The chain uses TRBV5-4 and TRBJ2-3; D remains unclear. This CDR3 has 13 amino acids. The germline CDR1 and CDR2 sequences are SGHNT and YYREEE (reference sequence). The CDR3 DNA reads TGTGTCAGCAGCTCGGATTTAACAGATACGCAGTATTTT. Translating it yields CVSSSDLTDTQYF.

The chain recombines TRBV15 with TRBJ2-7; TRBD1 matches at 7 bases. CDR1 and CDR2 from the germline V gene are LNHNV and YYDKDF (reference sequence). This CDR3 comprises 13 residues. J lost 6 bases, V lost 1 base, and 3 bases had no gene match. DNA for the CDR3: TGTGCCACCAGCAGAGTACAGGGGTTCGAGCAGTACTTC. It is translated as CATSRVQGFEQYF.

The V gene is TRBV2, the J gene TRBJ2-7, with TRBD1 matching 7 bases. Germline-derived CDR1 and CDR2 are SNHLY and FYNNEI. The CDR3 runs to 13 residues. The V gene end was trimmed by 3 bases and the J gene end by 7 bases; junction bases not matched to a gene: 6. CDR3 protein: CASSELYRGEQYF. The DNA of the CDR3 is TGTGCCAGCAGTGAGTTATACAGGGGAGAGCAGTACTTC.

The CDR3 loop is CASSSNTGSNQPQHF. The CDR3 DNA sequence: TGTGCCAGCAGCTCGAATACAGGGAGCAATCAGCCCCAGCATTTT. The chain uses TRBV7-8 and TRBJ1-5; a weak D match, TRBD1 (6 bases). CDR1 is SGHVS and CDR2 is FQNEAQ in the germline V gene. The CDR3 extends over 15 amino acids. Deletions cut 4 bases from V and 1 base from J, with 11 bases between.

The J gene is TRBJ2-1, the V gene TRBV12-5; 10 nucleotides line up with TRBD2. The CDR3 extends over 15 amino acids. Trimming cost V 5 bases and J 4 bases; bases outside gene matches: 5. Germline V gene lookup returns CDR1 LGHNT and CDR2 FRNRAP. The CDR3 spells CASGPERGGYNEQFF. In nucleotides, the CDR3 is TGTGCTAGTGGTCCCGAGCGGGGGGGTTACAATGAGCAGTTCTTC. Filled out from reference TRBV12-5 and TRBJ2-1, the complete variable domain reads DARVTQTPRHKVTEMGQEVTMRCQPILGHNTVFWYRQTMMQGLELLAYFRNRAPLDDSGMPKDRFSAEMPDATLATLKIQPSEPRDSAVYFCASGPERGGYNEQFFGPGTRLTVL.

A single count supports this clone. The chain uses TRBV11-3 and TRBJ2-7, with 7 bases identical to TRBD1. With V trimmed by 4 bases and J by 5 bases, 8 bases remained unmatched. The V gene's germline CDR1 is SGHNT and CDR2 YENEEA. This CDR3 contains 14 residues. In nucleotides, the CDR3 is TGTGCCAGCAGCTCAAGGACAGGTAGCCACGAGCAGTACTTC. Translated, it gives CASSSRTGSHEQYF.

The chain couples TRBV5-1 to TRBJ1-6, with 9 positions matching TRBD1. V trimming: 0 bases; J trimming: 7 bases; junction bases outside the gene matches: 2. CDR3 length: 15 residues. Germline loops: CDR1 SGHRS, CDR2 YFSETQ. CDR3 region: CASSLEGTGNSPLHF. The CDR3 DNA reads TGCGCCAGCAGCTTGGAGGGGACAGGGAATTCACCCCTCCACTTT.

This chain uses TRBV7-8 with TRBJ2-7, with 8 positions matching TRBD2. V shed 4 bases and J 5 bases; nucleotides not matched to a gene: 10. Germline CDR1 SGHVS, CDR2 FQNEAQ. The CDR3 runs 15 residues. CDR3 loop: CASSWPIAGKNEQYF. The CDR3 region has the DNA TGTGCCAGCAGCTGGCCAATAGCGGGGAAAAACGAGCAGTACTTC.

This clone has a handful of counts. The J gene is TRBJ1-5, the V gene TRBV19, with TRBD1 matching 9 bases. V shed 7 bases, J shed 7 bases, and the junction held 11 bases outside the gene matches. CDR3 length: 15 amino acids. Germline CDR1 and CDR2: LNHDA and SQIVND (reference sequence). The CDR3 protein is CASKSQQGASQPQHF. The CDR3 DNA reads TGTGCCAGTAAAAGTCAACAGGGGGCTTCACAGCCCCAGCATTTT.

V is TRBV14 and J is TRBJ1-2; 8 nucleotides agree with TRBD1. CDR1 is SGHDN, CDR2 FVKESK, per germline. The CDR3 length is 15 residues. The trim removed 4 bases at V and 5 bases at J, leaving 9 bases unmatched. The CDR3 loop reads CASSPTTGAGYGYTF. The CDR3 region has the DNA TGTGCCAGCAGCCCGACGACAGGGGCTGGGTATGGCTACACCTTC.

The V gene is TRBV5-1, the J gene TRBJ2-3, with D hard to call. The CDR3 is 13 amino acids. Germline CDR1 is SGHRS and CDR2 is YFSETQ. The V gene lost 0 bases and the J gene lost 6 bases, with 8 bases spanning the gap. The CDR3 DNA is TGCGCCAGCAGCTTGGGGGTACAGGATACGCAGTATTTT. This codes for CASSLGVQDTQYF.

The CDR3 reads CAIKGGEDSFYGYTF. CDR3 nucleotides: TGTGCCATCAAGGGAGGAGAGGATTCCTTTTATGGCTACACCTTC. The chain combines TRBV10-3 with TRBJ1-2, with unresolved D. V was trimmed by 7 bases and J by 5 bases, leaving 20 bases between them. The germline gives CDR1 ENHRY, CDR2 SYGVKD. The CDR3 loop spans 15 amino acids.

The V and J genes are TRBV7-9 and TRBJ1-4; TRBD1 is a possible D gene (6 bases). Germline V lookup: CDR1 SEHNR, CDR2 FQNEAQ (reference sequence). V lost 2 bases and J lost 4, with 14 bases in between. This CDR3 contains 16 residues. This CDR3 is CASSLLVDSYNEKLFF. The CDR3 nucleotides read TGTGCCAGCAGCTTACTCGTGGACAGTTATAATGAAAAACTGTTTTTT.

The chain has TRBV27 and TRBJ2-7, with a possible D match to TRBD1 (5 bases). The CDR3 consists of 13 residues. Trimming cost V 6 bases and J 7 bases, with 16 bases left between them. Germline CDR1 and CDR2: MNHEY and SMNVEV (reference sequence). CDR3 amino acids: CASRPLMGLEQYF. The CDR3 nucleotides are TGTGCCAGCAGGCCTTTAATGGGGCTGGAGCAGTACTTC.